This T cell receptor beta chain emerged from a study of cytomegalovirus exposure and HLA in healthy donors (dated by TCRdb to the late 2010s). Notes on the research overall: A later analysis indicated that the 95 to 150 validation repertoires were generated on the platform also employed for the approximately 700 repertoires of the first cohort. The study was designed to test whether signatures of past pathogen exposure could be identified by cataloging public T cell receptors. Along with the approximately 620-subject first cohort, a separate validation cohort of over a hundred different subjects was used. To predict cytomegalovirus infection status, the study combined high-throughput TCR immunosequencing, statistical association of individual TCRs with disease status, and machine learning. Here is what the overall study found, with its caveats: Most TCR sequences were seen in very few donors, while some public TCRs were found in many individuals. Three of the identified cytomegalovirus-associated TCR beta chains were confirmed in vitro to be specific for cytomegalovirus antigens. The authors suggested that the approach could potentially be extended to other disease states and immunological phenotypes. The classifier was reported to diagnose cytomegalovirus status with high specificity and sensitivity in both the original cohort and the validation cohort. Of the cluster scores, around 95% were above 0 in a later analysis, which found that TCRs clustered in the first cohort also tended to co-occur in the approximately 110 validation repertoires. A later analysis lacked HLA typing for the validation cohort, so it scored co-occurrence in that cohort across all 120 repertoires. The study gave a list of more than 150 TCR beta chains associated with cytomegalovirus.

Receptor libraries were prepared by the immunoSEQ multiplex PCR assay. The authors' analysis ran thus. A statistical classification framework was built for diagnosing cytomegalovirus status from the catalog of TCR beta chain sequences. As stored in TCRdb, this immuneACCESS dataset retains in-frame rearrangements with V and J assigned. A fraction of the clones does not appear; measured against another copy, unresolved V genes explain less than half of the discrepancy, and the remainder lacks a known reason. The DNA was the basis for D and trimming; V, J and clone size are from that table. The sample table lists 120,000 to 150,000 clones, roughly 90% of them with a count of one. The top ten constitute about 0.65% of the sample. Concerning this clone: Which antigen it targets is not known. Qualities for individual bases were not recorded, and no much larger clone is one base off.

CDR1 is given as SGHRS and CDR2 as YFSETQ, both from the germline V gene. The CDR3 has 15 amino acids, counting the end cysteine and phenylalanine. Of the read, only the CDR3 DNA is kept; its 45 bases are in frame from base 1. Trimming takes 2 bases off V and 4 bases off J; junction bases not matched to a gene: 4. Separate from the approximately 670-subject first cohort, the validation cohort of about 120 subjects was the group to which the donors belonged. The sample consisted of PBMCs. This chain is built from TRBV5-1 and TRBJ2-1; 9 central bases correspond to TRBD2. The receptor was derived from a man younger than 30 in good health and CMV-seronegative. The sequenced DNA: TGCGCCAGCAGCTTCGTAGCGGGGGATTACAATGAGCAGTTCTTC. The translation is CASSFVAGDYNEQFF.